This TCR beta chain appears in the sequencing data of a study of response to subunit inactivated influenza vaccine (dated by TCRdb to the late 2010s). With regard to the full study: To follow how T cells responded to a trivalent subunit inactivated influenza vaccine, the researchers relied on deep quantitative profiling of the T cell receptor repertoire.

The CDR1 and CDR2 encoded by the germline V gene are MNHNS and SASEGT. The CDR3 has 15 amino acids, counting the end cysteine and phenylalanine. CDR3 DNA is the only sequence kept; it has 45 bases, read in frame from the first base. V is cut back by 5 bases and J by 7 bases, with 6 bases in the junction unmatched. Ten or more counts support this clonotype. Its antigen is currently not known. Qualities for individual bases were not recorded, and no much larger clone is one base off. General findings and caveats noted by the study authors: According to the authors, only a limited number of new T cells may be recruited by each seasonal influenza vaccination.

The method behind the library was RT-PCR. Sequencing instrument: Illumina HiSeq 2500. TCRdb reprocessed the public reads (quality trimming at Q25 with fastp, clone calling with MiXCR) and kept in-frame beta chains. For every CDR3 protein sequence, its rows merge into one entry that carries the most common genes and DNA. The sample contains around 850,000 distinct CDR3 sequences, about 18% of them found a single time. The leading ten clones occupy roughly 11% of the sample. Specimen: PBMCs from blood, collected roughly 5 days after vaccination. This chain is built from TRBV6-1 and TRBJ2-1, and 12 junction bases match TRBD1. This receptor was taken from a man aged 45 to 65 who received an inactivated influenza vaccine. Donor details come from another sample of the same person, matched by shared clones. CDR3 region: CASSTGQGASNEQFF. The sequenced DNA: TGTGCCAGCAGTACGGGACAGGGGGCGTCGAATGAGCAGTTCTTC.